These 20 T cell receptor beta chains share one sample of origin, sequenced in a study of identical twins. One entry per CDR3 protein, called by TCRdb with MiXCR from the 5' RACE reads. Here the sample spans fewer than 650,000 distinct CDR3 sequences, under 8.5% being singletons. The same sample was also used in a study of yellow fever vaccine responses in identical twins.

Sequenced input: PBMCs. Every receptor here comes from a woman under 30 in good health.

The chain combines TRBV5-4 with TRBJ2-5, with a possible D match to TRBD2 (6 bases). CDR3 length: 15 residues. V gave up 4 bases and J gave up 5 bases, with 18 bases separating them. From germline, CDR1 is SGHNT and CDR2 YYREEE (reference sequence). CDR3 DNA: TGTGCCAGCAGCCCCATGGGTGCGGGGTCCGAGACCCAGTACTTC. Amino acids: CASSPMGAGSETQYF.

This chain connects TRBV28 to TRBJ2-5; the D is unclear. This CDR3 comprises 14 residues. Per germline, CDR1 MDHEN and CDR2 SYDVKM. V dropped 5 bases and J dropped 5 bases, with 15 bases sitting between them. CDR3: CASSKGSPWETQYF. CDR3 DNA: TGTGCCAGCAGTAAAGGGTCTCCCTGGGAGACCCAGTACTTC.

A few counts support this clonotype. The chain is built from TRBV5-1 and TRBJ1-2, with 7 bases aligning to TRBD1. After removal of 4 bases from V and 2 bases from J, the junction contained 11 bases not matched to a gene. The germline CDR1 and CDR2 sequences are SGHRS and YFSETQ. This CDR3 contains 16 residues. The CDR3 loop reads CASSITGDSLNYGYTF. The CDR3 DNA follows: TGCGCCAGCAGCATCACGGGGGACAGTTTGAACTATGGCTACACCTTC.

The CDR3: CATSDAGTSSLDEQFF. CDR3 in DNA: TGTGCCACCAGTGACGCCGGGACTAGCAGCCTCGATGAGCAGTTCTTC. This chain joins TRBV24-1 and TRBJ2-1; 9 positions agree with TRBD2. V lost 4 bases and J lost 8; bases outside the gene matches: 11. The germline V gene encodes CDR1 KGHDR and CDR2 SFDVKD. The CDR3 runs to 16 residues.

Notes on this clonotype: An end of the junction does not agree with germline; a read error may underlie this. This sequence joins TRBV20-1 and TRBJ2-3; D might be TRBD2 (6 bases). CDR3 length: 16 residues. Germline CDR1 and CDR2: DFQATT and SNEGSKA (reference sequence). The CDR3 coding sequence is TGCAGTGCTGCCTCGGTCGTGGGGGGATACACAGCTACGCAGTATTTT. Amino acids: CSAASVVGGYTATQYF.

The V and J genes are TRBV3-1 and TRBJ1-1; no clear D. Per the germline V gene, CDR1 is LGHDT and CDR2 is YNNKEL (reference sequence). The CDR3 consists of 17 residues. V lost 5 bases and J lost 0, with 19 bases in between. The DNA for the CDR3 is TGTGCCAGCAGCTATAGGACGGGGAACCTAATGAACACTGAAGCTTTCTTT. Translating gives CASSYRTGNLMNTEAFF.

This clonotype was counted ten times or more. The rearrangement uses TRBV5-6 and TRBJ1-1, with TRBD1 identical over 8 bases. The J segment lost 1 base and the V segment lost 2 bases, leaving 4 bases of the junction unmatched. Germline loops: CDR1 SGHDT, CDR2 YYEEEE. The CDR3 has 15 amino acids. The CDR3: CASSFLDRENTEAFF. The DNA of the CDR3 is TGTGCCAGCAGCTTCTTGGACAGGGAGAACACTGAAGCTTTCTTT.

The DNA of the CDR3 is TGTGCCAGCGGTGGACTAGGGGGTTGGCAGTTCTTC. Translated, it gives CASGGLGGWQFF. The chain combines TRBV6-5 with TRBJ2-1; the D gene is possibly TRBD2 (7 bases). CDR1 and CDR2 from the germline V gene are MNHEY and SVGAGI. The CDR3 consists of 12 residues. V was cut by 8 bases and J by 12 bases, with 17 bases left in between.

The rearrangement joins TRBV7-9 to TRBJ2-7; D is perhaps TRBD2 (6 bases). This CDR3 has 16 residues. Germline CDR1 SEHNR, CDR2 FQNEAQ (reference sequence). V lost 1 base and J 5 bases, leaving 18 bases between the germline ends. This chain's CDR3 is CASSLGPVRGNNEQYF. The DNA of the CDR3 is TGTGCCAGCAGCTTAGGGCCGGTTCGGGGGAACAACGAGCAGTACTTC.

Many counts were recorded for this clonotype. The chain joins TRBV20-1 to TRBJ2-1; 9 bases are shared with TRBD2. Germline CDR1 is DFQATT and CDR2 is SNEGSKA (reference sequence). The CDR3 is 16 residues long. The J segment lost 6 bases and the V segment lost 1 base, leaving 10 bases of the junction unmatched. The CDR3 sequence is CSARGETSGSRNEQFF. In DNA, the CDR3 is TGCAGTGCTAGAGGGGAAACTAGCGGGTCCCGCAATGAGCAGTTCTTC.

J is TRBJ2-1 and V is TRBV28; D may be TRBD1 (5 bases). This CDR3 is 17 amino acids long. V lost 4 bases and J lost 0, with 16 bases in between. The germline gives CDR1 MDHEN, CDR2 SYDVKM. The CDR3 DNA follows: TGTGCCAGCAGTTCGACAGAACCCATCCTCTCCTACAATGAGCAGTTCTTC. This codes for CASSSTEPILSYNEQFF.

A few counts support this clonotype. V is TRBV12-3 or TRBV12-4 and J is TRBJ2-6, with 9 bases matching TRBD1. Trimming cost V 10 bases and J 0 bases; bases outside gene matches: 4. This CDR3 contains 15 residues. The CDR3: CATGTGSSGANVLTF. The CDR3 nucleotides read TGTGCCACCGGGACAGGGAGCTCTGGGGCCAACGTCCTGACTTTC.

Many counts were recorded for this clonotype. The chain recombines TRBV2 with TRBJ2-7; weak D call: TRBD2 (5 bases). The CDR3 totals 14 residues. The V gene's germline CDR1 is SNHLY and CDR2 FYNNEI. V was shortened by 8 bases and J by 2 bases, with 16 bases between the two germline ends. Here the CDR3 DNA reads TGTGCCAGCCTGGAGAGGGTAGGGCCCTACGAGCAGTACTTC. It codes for CASLERVGPYEQYF. The full variable domain, completed using reference TRBV2 and TRBJ2-7, is EPEVTQTPSHQVTQMGQEVILRCVPISNHLYFYWYRQILGQKVEFLVSFYNNEISEKSEIFDDQFSVERPDGSNFTLKIRSTKLEDSAMYFCASLERVGPYEQYFGPGTRLTVT.

This clonotype has a handful of counts. The genes are TRBV20-1 and TRBJ2-7; 7 nucleotides match TRBD1. Germline CDR1 and CDR2: DFQATT and SNEGSKA (reference sequence). This CDR3 region has 16 residues. V dropped 2 bases and J dropped 0; count of bases not matched to a gene: 10. CDR3 loop: CSARPQGDRSSYEQYV. The CDR3 bases are TGCAGTGCTAGACCCCAGGGGGACAGAAGCTCCTACGAGCAGTACGTC.

The chain combines TRBV7-8 with TRBJ2-3; 8 bases align to TRBD2. The trim removed 0 bases at V and 2 bases at J, leaving 4 bases unmatched. This CDR3 comprises 16 residues. The germline CDR1 and CDR2 sequences are SGHVS and FQNEAQ. The CDR3: CASSLANSGDTDTQYF. DNA of the CDR3: TGTGCCAGCAGCTTAGCAAATAGCGGGGACACAGATACGCAGTATTTT.

V usage is TRBV29-1 and J usage is TRBJ2-7; possibly TRBD2 for D (7 bases). From germline, CDR1 is SQVTM and CDR2 ANQGSEA. V dropped 6 bases and J dropped 1 base, with 19 bases sitting between them. CDR3 length equals 15 residues. DNA for the CDR3: TGCAGCGTGGCACTAGCGCAGGGGTTATCCTACGAGCAGTACTTC. Translation gives CSVALAQGLSYEQYF.

At least ten counts were recorded for this clonotype. The rearrangement joins TRBV4-1 to TRBJ2-2; perhaps TRBD2 as D (7 bases). The CDR3 spans 15 residues. Trimming took 1 base from V and 5 from J, leaving 11 bases between them. CDR1 MGHRA and CDR2 YSYEKL come from the germline V gene. CDR3: CASSQAAGATGELFF. CDR3 in DNA: TGCGCCAGCAGCCAAGCGGCGGGGGCGACCGGGGAGCTGTTTTTT.

This clonotype was seen many times. This chain connects TRBV6-5 to TRBJ2-2; D remains unclear. Trimming stripped 2 bases from V and 6 bases from J, with 10 bases between. Per germline, CDR1 MNHEY and CDR2 SVGAGI. CDR3 length: 14 residues. The CDR3 protein is CASSYTTVSGELFF. The CDR3 bases are TGTGCCAGCAGTTACACAACAGTCTCCGGGGAGCTGTTTTTT.

This chain joins TRBV3-1 and TRBJ2-1; 7 bases fit TRBD2. The CDR3 is made up of 14 amino acids. Per germline, CDR1 LGHDT and CDR2 YNNKEL (reference sequence). The J segment lost 13 bases and the V segment lost 2 bases, leaving 11 bases of the junction unmatched. The CDR3 is CASSQSGTNRFQFF. CDR3 coding DNA: TGTGCCAGCAGCCAAAGTGGGACTAATAGGTTCCAGTTCTTC.

V and J are TRBV4-1 and TRBJ2-7; no clear D gene. The CDR3 sequence is 11 residues long. Trimming pared 2 bases from V and 4 bases from J, leaving 3 bases between. CDR1 and CDR2 (germline): MGHRA, YSYEKL. CDR3: CASSQPYEQYV. Written as DNA, the CDR3 is TGCGCCAGCAGCCAACCGTACGAGCAGTACGTC.